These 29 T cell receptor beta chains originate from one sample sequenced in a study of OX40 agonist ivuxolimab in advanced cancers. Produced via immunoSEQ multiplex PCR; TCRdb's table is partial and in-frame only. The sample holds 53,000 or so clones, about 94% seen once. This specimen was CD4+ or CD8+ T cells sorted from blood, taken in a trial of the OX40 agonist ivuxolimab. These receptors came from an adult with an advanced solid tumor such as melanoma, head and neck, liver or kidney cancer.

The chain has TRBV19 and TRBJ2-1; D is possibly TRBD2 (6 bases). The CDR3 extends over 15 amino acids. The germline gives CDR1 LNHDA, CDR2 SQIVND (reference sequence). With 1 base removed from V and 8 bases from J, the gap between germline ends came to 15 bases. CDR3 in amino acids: CASSIVAGRGDEQFF. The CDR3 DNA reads TGTGCCAGTAGTATAGTGGCGGGAAGAGGTGATGAGCAGTTCTTC.

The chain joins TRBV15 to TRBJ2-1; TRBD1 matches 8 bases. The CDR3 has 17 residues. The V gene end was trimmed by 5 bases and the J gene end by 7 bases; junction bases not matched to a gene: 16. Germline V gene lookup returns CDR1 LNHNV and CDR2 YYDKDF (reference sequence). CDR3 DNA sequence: TGTGCCACCAGCGGGTCAATGACAGGGGAATGGGGTAATGAGCAGTTCTTC. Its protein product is CATSGSMTGEWGNEQFF.

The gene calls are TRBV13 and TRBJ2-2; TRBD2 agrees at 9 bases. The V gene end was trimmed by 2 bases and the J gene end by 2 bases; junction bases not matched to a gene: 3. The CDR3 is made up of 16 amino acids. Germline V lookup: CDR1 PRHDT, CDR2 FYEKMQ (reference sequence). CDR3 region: CASSLPSGTNTGELFF. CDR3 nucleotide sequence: TGTGCCAGCAGCTTACCTAGCGGGACCAACACCGGGGAGCTGTTTTTT.

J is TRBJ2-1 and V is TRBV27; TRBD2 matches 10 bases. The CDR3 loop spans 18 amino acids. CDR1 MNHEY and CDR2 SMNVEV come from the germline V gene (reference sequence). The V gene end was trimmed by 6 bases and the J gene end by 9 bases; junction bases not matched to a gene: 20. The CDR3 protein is CASSLQVESSGRLGEQFF. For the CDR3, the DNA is TGTGCCAGCAGCCTACAGGTGGAGTCTAGCGGGAGATTGGGTGAGCAGTTCTTC.

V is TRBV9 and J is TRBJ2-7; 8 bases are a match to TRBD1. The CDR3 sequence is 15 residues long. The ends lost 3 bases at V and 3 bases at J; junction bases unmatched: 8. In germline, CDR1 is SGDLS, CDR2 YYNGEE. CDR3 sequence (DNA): TGTGCCAGCAGCGCGACAGGGGCGCCCGGCTACGAGCAGTACTTC. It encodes CASSATGAPGYEQYF.

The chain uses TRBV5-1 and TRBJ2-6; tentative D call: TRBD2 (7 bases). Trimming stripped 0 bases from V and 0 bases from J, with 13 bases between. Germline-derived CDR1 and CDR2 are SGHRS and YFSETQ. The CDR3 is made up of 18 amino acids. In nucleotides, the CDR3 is TGCGCCAGCAGCTTGGACGGGGGGCCCCCCTCTGGGGCCAACGTCCTGACTTTC. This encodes CASSLDGGPPSGANVLTF.

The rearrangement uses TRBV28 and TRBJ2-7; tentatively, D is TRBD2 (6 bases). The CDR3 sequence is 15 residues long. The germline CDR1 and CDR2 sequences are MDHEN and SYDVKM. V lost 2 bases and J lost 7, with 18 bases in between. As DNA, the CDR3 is TGTGCCAGCAGTTTAGGGTTTGGGGGAGGAGGTGAGCAGTACTTC. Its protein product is CASSLGFGGGGEQYF.

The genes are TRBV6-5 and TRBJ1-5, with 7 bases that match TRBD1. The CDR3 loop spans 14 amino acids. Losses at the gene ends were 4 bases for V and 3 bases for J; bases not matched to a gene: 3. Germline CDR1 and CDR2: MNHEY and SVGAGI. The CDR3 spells CASSWGQNNQPQHF. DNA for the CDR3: TGTGCCAGCAGTTGGGGACAGAACAATCAGCCCCAGCATTTT.

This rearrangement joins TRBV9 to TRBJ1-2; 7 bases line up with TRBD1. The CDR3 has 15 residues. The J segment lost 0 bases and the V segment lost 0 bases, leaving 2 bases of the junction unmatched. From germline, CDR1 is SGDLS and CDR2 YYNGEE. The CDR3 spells CASSVVGTANYGYTF. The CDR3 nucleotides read TGTGCCAGCAGCGTAGTAGGGACAGCTAACTATGGCTACACCTTC.

The CDR3 reads CASSLLGQGISDTQYF. The CDR3 bases are TGTGCCAGCAGCTTATTGGGACAGGGTATTTCAGATACGCAGTATTTT. The chain recombines TRBV11-2 with TRBJ2-3; TRBD1 matches at 9 bases. CDR1 SGHAT and CDR2 FQNNGV come from the germline V gene. The CDR3 has 16 residues. Trimming cost V 2 bases and J 4 bases; bases outside gene matches: 7.

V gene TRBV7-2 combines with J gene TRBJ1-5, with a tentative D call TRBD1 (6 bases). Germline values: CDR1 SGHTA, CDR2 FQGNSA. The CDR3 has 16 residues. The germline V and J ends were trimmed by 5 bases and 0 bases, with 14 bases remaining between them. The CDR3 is CASSPGALYSNQPQHF. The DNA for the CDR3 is TGTGCCAGCAGCCCGGGGGCCTTATATAGCAATCAGCCCCAGCATTTT.

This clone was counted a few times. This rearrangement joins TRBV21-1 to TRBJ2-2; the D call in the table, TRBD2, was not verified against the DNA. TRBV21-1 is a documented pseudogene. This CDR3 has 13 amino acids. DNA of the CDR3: TGTGCCAGCAGCAGAGTCTACACCGGGGAGCTGTTTTTT. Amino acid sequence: CASSRVYTGELFF.

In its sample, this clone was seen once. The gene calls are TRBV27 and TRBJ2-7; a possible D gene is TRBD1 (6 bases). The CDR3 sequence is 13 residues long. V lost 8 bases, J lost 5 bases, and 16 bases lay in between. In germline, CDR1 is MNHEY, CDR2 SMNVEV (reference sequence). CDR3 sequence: CASGPGHTDEQYF. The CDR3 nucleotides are TGTGCCAGCGGTCCGGGACACACGGACGAGCAGTACTTC.

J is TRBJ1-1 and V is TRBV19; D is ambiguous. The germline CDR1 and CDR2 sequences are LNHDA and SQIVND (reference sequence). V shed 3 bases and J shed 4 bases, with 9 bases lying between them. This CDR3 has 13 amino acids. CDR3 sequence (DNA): TGTGCCAGTAGTATGGGTTCGGGCACTGAAGCTTTCTTT. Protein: CASSMGSGTEAFF.

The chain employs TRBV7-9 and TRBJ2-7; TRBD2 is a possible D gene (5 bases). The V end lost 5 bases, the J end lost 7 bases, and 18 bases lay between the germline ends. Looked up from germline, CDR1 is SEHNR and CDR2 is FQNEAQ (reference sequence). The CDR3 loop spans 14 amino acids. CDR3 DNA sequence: TGTGCCAGCAGCCGCCCTTTGGCCCCGGGGGAGCAGTACTTC. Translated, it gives CASSRPLAPGEQYF.

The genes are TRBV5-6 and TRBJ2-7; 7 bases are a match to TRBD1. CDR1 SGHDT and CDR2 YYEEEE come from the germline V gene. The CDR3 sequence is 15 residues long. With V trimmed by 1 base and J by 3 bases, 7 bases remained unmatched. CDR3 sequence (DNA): TGTGCCAGCAGCTTGCAGGCAGGGGGTGGCTACGAGCAGTACTTC. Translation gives CASSLQAGGGYEQYF. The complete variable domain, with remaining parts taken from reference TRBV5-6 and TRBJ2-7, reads DAGVTQSPTHLIKTRGQQVTLRCSPKSGHDTVSWYQQALGQGPQFIFQYYEEEERQRGNFPDRFSGHQFPNYSSELNVNALLLGDSALYLCASSLQAGGGYEQYFGPGTRLTVT.

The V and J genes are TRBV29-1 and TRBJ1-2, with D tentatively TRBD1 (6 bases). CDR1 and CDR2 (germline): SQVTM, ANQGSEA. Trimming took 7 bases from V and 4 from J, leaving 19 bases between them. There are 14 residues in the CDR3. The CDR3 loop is CSANLGTLLYGYTF. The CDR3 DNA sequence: TGCAGCGCAAACCTCGGGACATTGCTCTATGGCTACACCTTC.

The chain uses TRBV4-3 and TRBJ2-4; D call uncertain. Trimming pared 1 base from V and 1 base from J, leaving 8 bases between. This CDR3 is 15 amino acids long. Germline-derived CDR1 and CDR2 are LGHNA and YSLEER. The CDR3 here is CASSQGRMAKNIQYF. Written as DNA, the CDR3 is TGCGCCAGCAGCCAAGGTCGGATGGCCAAAAACATTCAGTACTTC.

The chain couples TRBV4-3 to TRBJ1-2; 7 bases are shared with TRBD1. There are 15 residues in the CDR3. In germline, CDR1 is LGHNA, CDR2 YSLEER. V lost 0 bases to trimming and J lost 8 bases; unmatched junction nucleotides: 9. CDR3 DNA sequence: TGCGCCAGCAGCCAAGATCGAGGGGGCTTCGGAGGCTACACCTTC. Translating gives CASSQDRGGFGGYTF.

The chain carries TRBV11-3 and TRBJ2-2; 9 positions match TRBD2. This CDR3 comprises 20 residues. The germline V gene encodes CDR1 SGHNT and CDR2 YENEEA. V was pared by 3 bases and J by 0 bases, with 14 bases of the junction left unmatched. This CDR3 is CASSFVSVAGDPSNTGELFF. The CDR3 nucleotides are TGTGCCAGCAGCTTCGTTTCTGTAGCGGGAGACCCATCGAACACCGGGGAGCTGTTTTTT.

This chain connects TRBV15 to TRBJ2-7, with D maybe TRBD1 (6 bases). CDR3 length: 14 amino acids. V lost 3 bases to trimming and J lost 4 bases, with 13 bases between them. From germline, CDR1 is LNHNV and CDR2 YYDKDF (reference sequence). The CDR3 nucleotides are TGTGCCACCAGCAGGCACAATCAGGGGTACGAGCAGTACTTC. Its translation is CATSRHNQGYEQYF. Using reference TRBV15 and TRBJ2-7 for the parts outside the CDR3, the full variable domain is DAMVIQNPRYQVTQFGKPVTLSCSQTLNHNVMYWYQQKSSQAPKLLFHYYDKDFNNEADTPDNFQSRRPNTSFCFLDIRSPGLGDTAMYLCATSRHNQGYEQYFGPGTRLTVT.

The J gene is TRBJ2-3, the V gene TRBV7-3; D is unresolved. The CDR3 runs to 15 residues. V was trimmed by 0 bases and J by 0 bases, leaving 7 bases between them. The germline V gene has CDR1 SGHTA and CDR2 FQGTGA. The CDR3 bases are TGTGCCAGCAGCTTAACTAGCTCAAGCACAGATACGCAGTATTTT. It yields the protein CASSLTSSSTDTQYF.

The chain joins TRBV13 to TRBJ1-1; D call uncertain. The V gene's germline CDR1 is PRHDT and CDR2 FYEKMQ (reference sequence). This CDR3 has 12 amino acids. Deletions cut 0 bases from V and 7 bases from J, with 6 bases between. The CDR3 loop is CASSLGGIEAFF. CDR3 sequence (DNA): TGTGCCAGCAGCTTAGGTGGGATTGAAGCTTTCTTT.

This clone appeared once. The CDR3 DNA follows: TGTGCCAGCAGCTTGACCCGTACCGGGACAGGCGAGCAGTACTTC. It codes for CASSLTRTGTGEQYF. V gene TRBV5-4 combines with J gene TRBJ2-7, with TRBD1 identical over 8 bases. Germline V gene lookup returns CDR1 SGHNT and CDR2 YYREEE (reference sequence). The V segment lost 1 base and the J segment 6 bases; nucleotides outside the gene matches: 9. The CDR3 has 15 residues.

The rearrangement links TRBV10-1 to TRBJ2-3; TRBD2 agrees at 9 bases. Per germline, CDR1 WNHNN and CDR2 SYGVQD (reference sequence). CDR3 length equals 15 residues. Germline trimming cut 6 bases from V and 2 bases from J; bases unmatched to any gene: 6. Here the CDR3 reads CASSDLAGTTDTQYF. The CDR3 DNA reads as TGCGCCAGCAGCGACCTAGCGGGGACCACAGATACGCAGTATTTT.

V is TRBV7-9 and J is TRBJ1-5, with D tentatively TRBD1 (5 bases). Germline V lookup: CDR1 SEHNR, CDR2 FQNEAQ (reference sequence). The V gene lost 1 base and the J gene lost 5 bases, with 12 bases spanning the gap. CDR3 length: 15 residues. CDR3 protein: CASSLEGTVDQPQHF. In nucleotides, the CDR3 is TGTGCCAGCAGCTTAGAAGGGACGGTGGATCAGCCCCAGCATTTT.

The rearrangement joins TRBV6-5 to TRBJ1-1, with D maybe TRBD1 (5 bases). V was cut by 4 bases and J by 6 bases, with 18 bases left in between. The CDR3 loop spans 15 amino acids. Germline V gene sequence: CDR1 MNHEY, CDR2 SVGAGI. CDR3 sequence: CASSSPGRRGAEAFF. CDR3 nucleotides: TGTGCCAGCAGTTCCCCGGGACGGCGGGGCGCTGAAGCTTTCTTT.

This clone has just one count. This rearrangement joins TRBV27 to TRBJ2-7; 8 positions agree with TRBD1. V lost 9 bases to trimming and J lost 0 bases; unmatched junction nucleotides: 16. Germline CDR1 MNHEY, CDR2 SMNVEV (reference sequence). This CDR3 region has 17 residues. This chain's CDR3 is CARPVGGTGCSSYEQYF. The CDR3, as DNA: TGTGCCAGGCCGGTCGGCGGGACAGGCTGTAGCTCCTACGAGCAGTACTTC.

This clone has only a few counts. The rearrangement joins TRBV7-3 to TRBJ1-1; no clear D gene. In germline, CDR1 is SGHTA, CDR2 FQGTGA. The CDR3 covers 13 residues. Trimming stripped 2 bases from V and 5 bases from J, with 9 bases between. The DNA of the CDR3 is TGTGCCAGCAGCTTAGCGCAAGGGACTGAAGCTTTCTTT. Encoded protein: CASSLAQGTEAFF.